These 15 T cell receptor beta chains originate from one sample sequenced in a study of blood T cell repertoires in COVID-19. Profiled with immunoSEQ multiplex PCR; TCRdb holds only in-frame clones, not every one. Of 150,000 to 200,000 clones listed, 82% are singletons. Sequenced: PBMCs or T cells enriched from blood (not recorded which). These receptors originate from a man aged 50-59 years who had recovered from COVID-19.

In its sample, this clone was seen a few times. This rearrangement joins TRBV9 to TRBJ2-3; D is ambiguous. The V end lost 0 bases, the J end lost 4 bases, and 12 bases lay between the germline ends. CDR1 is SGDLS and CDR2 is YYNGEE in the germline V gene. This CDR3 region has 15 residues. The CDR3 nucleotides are TGTGCCAGCAGCGTAGGCGCTCAGGCCCCAGATACGCAGTATTTT. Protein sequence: CASSVGAQAPDTQYF.

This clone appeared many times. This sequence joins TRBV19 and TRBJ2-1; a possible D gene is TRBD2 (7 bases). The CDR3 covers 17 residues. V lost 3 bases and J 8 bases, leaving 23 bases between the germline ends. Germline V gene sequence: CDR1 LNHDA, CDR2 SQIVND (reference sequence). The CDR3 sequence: CASSMSFSGGNRDEQFF. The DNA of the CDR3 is TGTGCCAGTAGTATGAGTTTTTCGGGGGGCAACAGGGATGAGCAGTTCTTC.

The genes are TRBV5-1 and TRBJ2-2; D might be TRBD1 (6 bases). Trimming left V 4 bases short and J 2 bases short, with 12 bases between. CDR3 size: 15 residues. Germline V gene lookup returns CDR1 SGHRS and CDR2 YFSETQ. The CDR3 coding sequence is TGCGCCAGCAGCACCGGACAGTCTAACACCGGGGAGCTGTTTTTT. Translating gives CASSTGQSNTGELFF. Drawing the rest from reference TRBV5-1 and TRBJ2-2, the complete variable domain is KAGVTQTPRYLIKTRGQQVTLSCSPISGHRSVSWYQQTPGQGLQFLFEYFSETQRNKGNFPGRFSGRQFSNSRSEMNVSTLELGDSALYLCASSTGQSNTGELFFGEGSRLTVL.

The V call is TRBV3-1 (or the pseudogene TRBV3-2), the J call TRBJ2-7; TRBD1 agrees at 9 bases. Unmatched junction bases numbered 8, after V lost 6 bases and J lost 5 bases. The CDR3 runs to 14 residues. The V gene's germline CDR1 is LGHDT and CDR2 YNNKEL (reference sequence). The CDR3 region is CASRQAGQGNEQYF. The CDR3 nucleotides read TGTGCCAGCAGACAGGCAGGACAGGGGAACGAGCAGTACTTC.

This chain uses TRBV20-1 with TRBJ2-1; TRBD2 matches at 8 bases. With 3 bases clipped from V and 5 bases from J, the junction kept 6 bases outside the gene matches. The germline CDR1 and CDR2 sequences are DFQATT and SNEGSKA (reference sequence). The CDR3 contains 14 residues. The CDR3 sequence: CSASPGGIDNEQFF. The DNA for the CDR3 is TGCAGTGCTAGTCCGGGGGGGATAGACAATGAGCAGTTCTTC.

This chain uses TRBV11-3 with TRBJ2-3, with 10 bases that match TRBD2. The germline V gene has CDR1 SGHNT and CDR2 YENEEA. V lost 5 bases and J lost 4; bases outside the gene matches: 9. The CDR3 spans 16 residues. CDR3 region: CASSARAGGRSDTQYF. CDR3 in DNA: TGTGCCAGCAGCGCACGAGCGGGAGGGCGGTCAGATACGCAGTATTTT.

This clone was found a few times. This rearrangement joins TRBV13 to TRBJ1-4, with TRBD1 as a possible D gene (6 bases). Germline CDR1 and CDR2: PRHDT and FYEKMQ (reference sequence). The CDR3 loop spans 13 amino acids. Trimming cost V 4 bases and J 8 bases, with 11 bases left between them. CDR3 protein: CASSSKGGEKLFF. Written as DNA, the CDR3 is TGTGCCAGCAGCTCCAAGGGGGGGGAAAAACTGTTTTTT.

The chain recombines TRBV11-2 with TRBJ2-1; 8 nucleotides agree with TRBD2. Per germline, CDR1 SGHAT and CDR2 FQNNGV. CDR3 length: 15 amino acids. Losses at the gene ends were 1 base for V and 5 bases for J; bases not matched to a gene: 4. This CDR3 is CASSLGGTRNNEQFF. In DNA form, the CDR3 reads TGTGCCAGCAGCTTAGGGGGGACTAGAAACAATGAGCAGTTCTTC.

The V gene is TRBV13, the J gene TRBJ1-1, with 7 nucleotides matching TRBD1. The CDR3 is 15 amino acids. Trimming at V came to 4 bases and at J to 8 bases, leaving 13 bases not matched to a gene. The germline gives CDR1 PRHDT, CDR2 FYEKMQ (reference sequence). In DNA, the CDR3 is TGTGCCAGCAGCTCACCAGGGATAATACAGGGGGAAGCTTTCTTT. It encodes CASSSPGIIQGEAFF.

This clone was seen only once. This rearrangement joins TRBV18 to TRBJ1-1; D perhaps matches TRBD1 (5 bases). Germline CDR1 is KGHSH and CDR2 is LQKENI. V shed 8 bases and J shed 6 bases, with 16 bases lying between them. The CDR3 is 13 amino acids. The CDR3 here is CASSTGGSSEAFF. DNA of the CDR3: TGTGCCAGCAGCACCGGGGGGTCATCTGAAGCTTTCTTT.

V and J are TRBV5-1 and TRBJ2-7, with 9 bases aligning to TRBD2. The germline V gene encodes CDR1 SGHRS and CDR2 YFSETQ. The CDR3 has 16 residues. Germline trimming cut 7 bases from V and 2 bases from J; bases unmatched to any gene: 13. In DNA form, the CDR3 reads TGCGCCAGCGGACCAGGGAGCGGGAGGCCGCCCTACGAGCAGTACTTC. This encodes CASGPGSGRPPYEQYF.

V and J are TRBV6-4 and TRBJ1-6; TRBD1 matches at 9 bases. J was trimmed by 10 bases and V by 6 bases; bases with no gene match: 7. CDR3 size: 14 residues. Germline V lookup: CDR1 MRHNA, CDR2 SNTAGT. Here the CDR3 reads CASRVGQGRSPLHF. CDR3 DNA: TGTGCCAGCAGGGTAGGACAGGGGAGATCACCCCTCCACTTT.

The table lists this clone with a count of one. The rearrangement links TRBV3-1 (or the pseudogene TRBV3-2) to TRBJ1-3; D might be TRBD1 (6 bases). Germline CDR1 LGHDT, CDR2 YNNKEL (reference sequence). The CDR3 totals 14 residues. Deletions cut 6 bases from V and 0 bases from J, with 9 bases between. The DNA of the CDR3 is TGTGCCAGCAGACAGGGATACTCTGGAAACACCATATATTTT. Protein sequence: CASRQGYSGNTIYF.

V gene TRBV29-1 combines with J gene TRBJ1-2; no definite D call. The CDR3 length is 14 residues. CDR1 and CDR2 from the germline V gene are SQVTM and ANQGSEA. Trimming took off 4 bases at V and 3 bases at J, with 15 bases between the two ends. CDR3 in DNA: TGCAGCGTTGTTGACGCCGGGTCGGACTATGGCTACACCTTC. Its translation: CSVVDAGSDYGYTF.

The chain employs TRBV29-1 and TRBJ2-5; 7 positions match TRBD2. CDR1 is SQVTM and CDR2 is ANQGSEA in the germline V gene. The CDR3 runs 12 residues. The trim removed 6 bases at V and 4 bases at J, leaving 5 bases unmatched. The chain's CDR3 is CSVGGPGETQYF. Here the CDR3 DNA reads TGCAGCGTGGGAGGGCCGGGAGAGACCCAGTACTTC.